This T cell receptor beta chain was sequenced for a study of Ad26.COV2.S vaccination and SARS-CoV-2 variants. Study-level background: The authors gave Ad26.COV2.S intramuscularly, either once or twice 56 days apart.

This CDR3 has 14 amino acids. Trimming pared 1 base from V and 4 bases from J, leaving 8 bases between. Germline V gene sequence: CDR1 KGHSH, CDR2 LQKENI. The treatment is: roughly 20 received Ad26.COV2.S at low or high dose, single or two shots; about 5 received placebo; per-sample allocation not given. It was on day 63 after the first vaccine or placebo injection that samples were taken. TCRdb keeps only in-frame clones here, not all; method: immunoSEQ multiplex PCR. The sample holds 500,000 or so clones, roughly 89% seen once. This clonotype was obtained from a person aged 18-60 years who received the Ad26.COV2.S COVID-19 vaccine or a placebo. The chain combines TRBV18 with TRBJ1-3; D is ambiguous. The sample consisted of peripheral blood, taken in a trial of Ad26.COV2.S vaccine versus placebo. DNA of the CDR3: TGTGCCAGCTCACCACGAACCCTGGGAAACACCATATATTTT. Translating it yields CASSPRTLGNTIYF.